This T cell receptor beta chain originates from a study of blood T cell repertoires in COVID-19. Using immunoSEQ multiplex PCR, the repertoire was profiled, and TCRdb retains in-frame clones only, with some absent. The sample holds about 670,000 clones; over 80% are singletons and the top ten take approximately 0.3%. From germline, CDR1 is MNHEY and CDR2 SVGEGT. This CDR3 spans 16 amino acids. After removal of 0 bases from V and 7 bases from J, the junction contained 6 bases not matched to a gene. This TCR was sampled from a woman younger than 30 with acute or convalescent COVID-19. The chain has TRBV6-2 or TRBV6-3 and TRBJ1-6; TRBD1 matches at 7 bases. The sample consisted of peripheral blood. CDR3 in DNA: TGTGCCAGCAGTTACTCGAGGGGGCAGATAAATTCACCCCTCCACTTT. As protein: CASSYSRGQINSPLHF.